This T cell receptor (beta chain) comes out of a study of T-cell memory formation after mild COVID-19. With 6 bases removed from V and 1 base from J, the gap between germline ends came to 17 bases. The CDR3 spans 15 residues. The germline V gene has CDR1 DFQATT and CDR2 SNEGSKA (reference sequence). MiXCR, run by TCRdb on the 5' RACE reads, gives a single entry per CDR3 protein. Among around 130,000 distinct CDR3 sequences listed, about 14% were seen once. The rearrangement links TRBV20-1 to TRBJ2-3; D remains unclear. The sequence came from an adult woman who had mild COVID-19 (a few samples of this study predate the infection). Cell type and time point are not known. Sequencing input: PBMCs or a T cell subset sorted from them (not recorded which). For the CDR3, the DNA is TGCAGTGCAAAGACTCCTATCCCGGGCACAGATACGCAGTATTTT. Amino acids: CSAKTPIPGTDTQYF.